One and the same sample provided the 22 T cell receptor beta chains below, sequenced in a study of T cell repertoires in cytomegalovirus infection. These receptors have no known antigen. Each CDR3 protein gets one entry after TCRdb re-called the reads with MiXCR. The data contain around 70,000 distinct CDR3 sequences, less than 30% of them singletons. Here the sequenced sample was CD8+ T cells from cultured PBMCs, taken from culture after CMV antigen stimulation. The receptor source for this set is a human donor in good health (CMV status not recorded). Some clones in this sample may be carry-over from other donors' samples.

At least ten counts were recorded for this clonotype. The chain joins TRBV5-6 to TRBJ2-1; possible D gene TRBD2, 6 bases. Germline-derived CDR1 and CDR2 are SGHDT and YYEEEE. The CDR3 has 16 residues. The germline V and J ends were trimmed by 4 bases and 4 bases, with 18 bases remaining between them. Written as DNA, the CDR3 is TGTGCCAGCAGCCTGAACCCCCGGGACTTATACAATGAGCAGTTCTTC. It codes for CASSLNPRDLYNEQFF.

This clonotype has at least ten counts. V usage is TRBV4-2 and J usage is TRBJ2-3; 10 positions agree with TRBD2. With V trimmed by 0 bases and J by 7 bases, 7 bases remained unmatched. The germline CDR1 and CDR2 sequences are LGHNA and YNFKEQ. This CDR3 region has 16 residues. DNA of the CDR3: TGTGCCAGCAGCCAAGATCAAGGGACTAGCGTAAATACGCAGTATTTT. It translates to CASSQDQGTSVNTQYF.

This clonotype was counted at least ten times. The chain has TRBV11-2 and TRBJ1-4; D is possibly TRBD1 (5 bases). V dropped 11 bases and J dropped 5 bases, with 18 bases sitting between them. The CDR3 loop spans 14 amino acids. Germline V CDR1 and CDR2: SGHAT, FQNNGV. DNA for the CDR3: TGTGCCTCCTCCTTGGCAGGGCTAAATGAAAAACTGTTTTTT. As protein: CASSLAGLNEKLFF.

This clonotype was detected ten times or more. The chain links TRBV11-3 to TRBJ1-2, with D hard to call. Per germline, CDR1 SGHNT and CDR2 YENEEA. CDR3 length: 14 residues. The V end was cut by 1 base, the J end by 7 bases, with 13 bases between. This chain's CDR3 is CASSLGSTTRGYTF. As DNA, the CDR3 is TGTGCCAGCAGCTTAGGTTCGACCACTCGTGGCTACACCTTC.

This clonotype was observed many times. V usage is TRBV6-1 and J usage is TRBJ2-7; 9 bases are a match to TRBD1. This CDR3 comprises 18 residues. Losses at the gene ends were 7 bases for V and 0 bases for J; bases not matched to a gene: 16. CDR1 and CDR2 (germline): MNHNS, SASEGT. CDR3 DNA: TGTGCCAGCACCGACCGGGGGACAGGGAGGTCCATCTCCTACGAGCAGTACTTC. This sequence encodes CASTDRGTGRSISYEQYF.

This clonotype was counted at least ten times. This chain uses TRBV7-2 with TRBJ2-3; 10 nucleotides line up with TRBD2. This CDR3 is 16 amino acids long. Trimming took 2 bases from V and 1 from J; bases not matched to a gene: 3. Germline-derived CDR1 and CDR2 are SGHTA and FQGNSA. CDR3 DNA: TGTGCCAGCAGCTTAATCCTAGCGGGAGGCACAGATACGCAGTATTTT. Its translation: CASSLILAGGTDTQYF. Looking up the rest from reference TRBV7-2 and TRBJ2-3 gives the full variable domain: GAGVSQSPSNKVTEKGKDVELRCDPISGHTALYWYRQSLGQGLEFLIYFQGNSAPDKSGLPSDRFSAERTGGSVSTLTIQRTQQEDSAVYLCASSLILAGGTDTQYFGPGTRLTVL.

This chain links TRBV6-1 with TRBJ1-5; possibly TRBD1 for D (5 bases). V was trimmed by 6 bases and J by 6 bases, leaving 15 bases between them. This CDR3 contains 14 residues. Germline loops: CDR1 MNHNS, CDR2 SASEGT. The CDR3: CASSYEGWGQPQHF. The CDR3 region has the DNA TGTGCCAGCAGCTACGAGGGGTGGGGTCAGCCCCAGCATTTT.

This clonotype was found a few times. This chain links TRBV7-8 with TRBJ1-3, with a tentative D call TRBD1 (6 bases). Germline V gene lookup returns CDR1 SGHVS and CDR2 FQNEAQ. The CDR3 is made up of 17 amino acids. V was pared by 2 bases and J by 1 base, with 15 bases between. The CDR3 spells CASSLIRGLESGNTIYF. CDR3 in DNA: TGTGCCAGCAGCTTAATCCGGGGGCTGGAATCTGGAAACACCATATATTTT.

This clonotype was seen more than once but under ten times. The chain carries TRBV7-8 and TRBJ2-3; D gene ambiguous. The CDR3 is 13 amino acids. Per germline, CDR1 SGHVS and CDR2 FQNEAQ. V lost 6 bases and J lost 2, with 9 bases in between. This CDR3 is CASRVLNTDTQYF. The DNA of the CDR3 is TGTGCCAGCAGGGTTCTGAACACAGATACGCAGTATTTT.

This clonotype was detected ten times or more. The chain combines TRBV7-3 with TRBJ2-7; either TRBD1 or TRBD2 may fit D (6 bases each). The CDR3 extends over 15 amino acids. CDR1 SGHTA and CDR2 FQGTGA come from the germline V gene. The V end lost 4 bases, the J end lost 7 bases, and 20 bases lay between the germline ends. As DNA, the CDR3 is TGTGCCAGCAGCTCCGCCGGGACACCGGGGGATGAGCAGTACTTC. Translated, it gives CASSSAGTPGDEQYF. The full variable domain, in which reference TRBV7-3 and TRBJ2-7 provide the parts outside the CDR3, is GAGVSQTPSNKVTEKGKYVELRCDPISGHTALYWYRQSLGQGPEFLIYFQGTGAADDSGLPNDRFFAVRPEGSVSTLKIQRTERGDSAVYLCASSSAGTPGDEQYFGPGTRLTVT.

The chain joins TRBV27 to TRBJ1-1, with 10 bases aligning to TRBD1. V lost 1 base and J lost 1; bases outside the gene matches: 9. CDR3 length: 18 amino acids. CDR1 and CDR2 (germline): MNHEY, SMNVEV (reference sequence). CDR3 loop: CASSLWVGTGARNTEAFF. In DNA, the CDR3 is TGTGCCAGCAGTTTATGGGTAGGGACAGGGGCCAGGAACACTGAAGCTTTCTTT.

The chain uses TRBV28 and TRBJ2-7; D possibly corresponds to TRBD1 (7 bases). This CDR3 has 13 amino acids. Germline CDR1 and CDR2: MDHEN and SYDVKM. Trimming cost V 8 bases and J 5 bases, with 16 bases left between them. The CDR3 region is CASGRRGRNEQYF. Written as DNA, the CDR3 is TGTGCCAGCGGGAGGAGGGGGCGCAACGAGCAGTACTTC.

The rearrangement uses TRBV6-1 and TRBJ2-5; D not resolved. Germline V lookup: CDR1 MNHNS, CDR2 SASEGT. V was shortened by 2 bases and J by 5 bases, with 9 bases between the two germline ends. The CDR3 totals 13 residues. CDR3 in DNA: TGTGCCAGCAGTGAATTAGTTACGGAGACCCAGTACTTC. This translates into CASSELVTETQYF.

This clonotype was seen many times. The rearrangement links TRBV7-2 to TRBJ2-7; 11 bases match TRBD1. The CDR3 has 15 amino acids. Germline V gives CDR1 SGHTA, CDR2 FQGNSA. V shed 2 bases, J shed 4 bases, and the junction held 4 bases outside the gene matches. In DNA form, the CDR3 reads TGTGCCAGCAGCTTAATGGGGACAGGGGGTTACGAGCAGTACTTC. This codes for CASSLMGTGGYEQYF.

The chain carries TRBV9 and TRBJ1-1, with 7 bases identical to TRBD1. V shed 4 bases and J 5 bases; nucleotides not matched to a gene: 14. The CDR3 totals 16 residues. Germline CDR1 reads SGDLS; CDR2 reads YYNGEE. In DNA form, the CDR3 reads TGTGCCAGCAGCCCAGCAATAGCAGGGGGTCCTACTGAAGCTTTCTTT. This codes for CASSPAIAGGPTEAFF.

The table lists this clonotype with a few counts. This rearrangement joins TRBV7-6 to TRBJ1-2; no reliable D call. In germline, CDR1 is SGHVS, CDR2 FNYEAQ. Between the trimmed V and J ends, which lost 6 bases and 8 bases, there was a span of 19 bases. This CDR3 has 14 amino acids. CDR3 residues: CASSPELGWQGYTF. The CDR3 coding sequence is TGTGCCAGCAGTCCCGAGCTAGGGTGGCAGGGCTACACCTTC.

This clonotype appeared a few times. The chain recombines TRBV28 with TRBJ2-2; TRBD1 or TRBD2 may be the D gene (5 bases each). CDR3 size: 16 residues. Germline V gives CDR1 MDHEN, CDR2 SYDVKM. The ends were cut back, 8 bases at V and 4 bases at J, with 20 bases in the middle. The CDR3 loop is CASRRRDGSATGELFF. The CDR3 coding sequence is TGTGCCAGCCGTCGAAGGGACGGCAGTGCCACCGGGGAGCTGTTTTTT.

The chain couples TRBV6-6 to TRBJ1-1, with D tentatively TRBD1 (5 bases). The CDR3 has 14 residues. The germline V gene encodes CDR1 MNHNY and CDR2 SVGAGI (reference sequence). With 2 bases removed from V and 5 bases from J, the gap between germline ends came to 12 bases. The CDR3 is CASSYREGLTEAFF. The DNA of the CDR3 is TGTGCCAGCAGTTACCGCGAGGGGCTTACTGAAGCTTTCTTT.

This clonotype occurred many times. The chain has TRBV7-2 and TRBJ2-7, with TRBD1 matching over 7 bases. Germline CDR1 and CDR2: SGHTA and FQGNSA. J was trimmed by 2 bases and V by 4 bases; bases with no gene match: 8. CDR3 length: 15 amino acids. This chain's CDR3 is CASSSSGTETYEQYF. The CDR3 nucleotides read TGTGCCAGCAGCTCCTCCGGGACAGAAACCTACGAGCAGTACTTC.

This clonotype was seen more than once but under ten times. This rearrangement joins TRBV29-1 to TRBJ2-7, with 7 bases fitting TRBD2. The V and J ends lost 5 bases and 3 bases, in that order; junction bases with no gene match: 28. The germline V gene has CDR1 SQVTM and CDR2 ANQGSEA. This CDR3 has 20 residues. CDR3 sequence (DNA): TGCAGCGTTCGGGTGGGTTCTTTGCTAGCGGCACTCTCGGGTTACTACGAGCAGTACTTC. This encodes CSVRVGSLLAALSGYYEQYF.

The chain employs TRBV27 and TRBJ2-1; D gene ambiguous. The CDR3 consists of 14 residues. With 2 bases removed from V and 4 bases from J, the gap between germline ends came to 9 bases. Germline assignment: CDR1 MNHEY and CDR2 SMNVEV (reference sequence). CDR3 nucleotides: TGTGCCAGCAGTTTAACCGGGCTTTACAATGAGCAGTTCTTC. This gives the protein CASSLTGLYNEQFF.

The rearrangement uses TRBV3-1 and TRBJ1-4, with TRBD1 as a possible D gene (6 bases). The CDR3 loop spans 14 amino acids. Trimming removed 0 bases from V and 5 bases from J, with 7 bases in between. Germline lookup yields CDR1 LGHDT and CDR2 YNNKEL (reference sequence). The CDR3, as DNA: TGTGCCAGCAGCCAAGAGACAGGAAATGAAAAACTGTTTTTT. Translating gives CASSQETGNEKLFF.